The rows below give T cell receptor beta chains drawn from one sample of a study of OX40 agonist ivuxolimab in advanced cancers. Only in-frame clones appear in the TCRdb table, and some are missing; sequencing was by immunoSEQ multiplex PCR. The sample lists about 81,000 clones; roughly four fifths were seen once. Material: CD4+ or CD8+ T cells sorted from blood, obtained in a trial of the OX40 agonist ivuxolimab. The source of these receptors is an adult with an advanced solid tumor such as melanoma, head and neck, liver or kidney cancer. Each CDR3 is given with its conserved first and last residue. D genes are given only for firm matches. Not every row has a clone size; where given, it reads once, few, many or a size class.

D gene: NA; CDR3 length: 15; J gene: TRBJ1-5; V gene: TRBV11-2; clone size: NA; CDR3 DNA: TGTGCCAGCAGCTTAGATCCAGGGTCGAATCAGCCCCAGCATTTT; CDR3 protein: CASSLDPGSNQPQHF
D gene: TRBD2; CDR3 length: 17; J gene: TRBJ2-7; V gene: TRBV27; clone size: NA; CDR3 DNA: TGTGCCAGCAGTTCTTCCCTTCCTACTAGCGGGAGCTACGAGCAGTACTTC; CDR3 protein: CASSSSLPTSGSYEQYF
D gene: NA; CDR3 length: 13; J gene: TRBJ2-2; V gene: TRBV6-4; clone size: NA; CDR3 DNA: TGTGCCAGCAGTGACAAGTGGGGCGGGGAGCTGTTTTTT; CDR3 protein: CASSDKWGGELFF
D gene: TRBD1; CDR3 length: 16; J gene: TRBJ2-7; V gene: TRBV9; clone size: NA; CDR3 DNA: TGTGCCAGCAGCGTATCGGGACAGGTGATAAAGAGCGAGCAGTACTTC; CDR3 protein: CASSVSGQVIKSEQYF
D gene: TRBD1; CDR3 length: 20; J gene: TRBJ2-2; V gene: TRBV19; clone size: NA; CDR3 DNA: TGTGCCAGTATGCCTGGGGTCGGACAGGGTATTACTAAGGCAACCGGGGAGCTGTTTTTT; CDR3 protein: CASMPGVGQGITKATGELFF
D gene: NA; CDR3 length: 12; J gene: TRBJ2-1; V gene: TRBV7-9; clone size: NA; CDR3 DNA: TGTGCCAGCTCAACGGGCTACAATGAGCAGTTCTTC; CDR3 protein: CASSTGYNEQFF
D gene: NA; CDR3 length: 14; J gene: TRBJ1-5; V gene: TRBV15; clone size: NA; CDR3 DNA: TGTGCCACCACCGGGCCCGGTAGCAATCAGCCCCAGCATTTT; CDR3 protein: CATTGPGSNQPQHF
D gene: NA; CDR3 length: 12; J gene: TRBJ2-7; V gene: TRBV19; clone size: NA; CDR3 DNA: TGTGCCAGTAGTAGTTACGTCTACGAGCAGTACTTC; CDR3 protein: CASSSYVYEQYF
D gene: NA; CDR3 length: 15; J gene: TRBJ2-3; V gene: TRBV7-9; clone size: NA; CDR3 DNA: TGTGCCAGCAGCCCGCCCGGGGGAGGATACGATACGCAGTATTTT; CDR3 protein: CASSPPGGGYDTQYF
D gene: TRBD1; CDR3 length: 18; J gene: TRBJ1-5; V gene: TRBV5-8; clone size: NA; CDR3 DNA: TGTGCCAGCAGCTTGAGGCCCTGGGGGACAGACAATAATCAGCCCCAGCATTTT; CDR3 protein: CASSLRPWGTDNNQPQHF
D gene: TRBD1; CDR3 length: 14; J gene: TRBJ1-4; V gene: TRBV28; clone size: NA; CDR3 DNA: TGTGCCAGCTACAAGGGGGCGATGAGTGAAAAACTGTTTTTT; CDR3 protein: CASYKGAMSEKLFF
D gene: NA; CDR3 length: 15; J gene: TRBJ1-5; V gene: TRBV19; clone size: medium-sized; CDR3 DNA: TGTGCCAGTAGTATTTATTCGATAGGCAGTCAGCCCCAGCATTTT; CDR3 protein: CASSIYSIGSQPQHF
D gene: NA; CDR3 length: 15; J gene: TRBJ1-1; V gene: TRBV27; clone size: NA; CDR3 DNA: TGTGCCAGCAGTTTATCGTGGGGGCAGGGAGGTTTGGCTTTCTTT; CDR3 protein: CASSLSWGQGGLAFF
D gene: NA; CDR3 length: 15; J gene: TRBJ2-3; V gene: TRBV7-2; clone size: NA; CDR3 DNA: TGTGCCAGCAGCTTATCGGCAATCACCACAGATACGCAGTATTTT; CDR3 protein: CASSLSAITTDTQYF
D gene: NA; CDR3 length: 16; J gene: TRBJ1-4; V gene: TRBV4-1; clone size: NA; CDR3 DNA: TGCGCCAGCAGCCAGCCCACGGTCATCGGAAATGAAAAACTGTTTTTT; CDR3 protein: CASSQPTVIGNEKLFF
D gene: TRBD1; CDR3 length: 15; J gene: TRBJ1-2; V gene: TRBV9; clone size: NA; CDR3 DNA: TGTGCCAGCAGCGTAGCCGCGGGACAGGGGTATGGCTACACCTTC; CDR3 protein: CASSVAAGQGYGYTF
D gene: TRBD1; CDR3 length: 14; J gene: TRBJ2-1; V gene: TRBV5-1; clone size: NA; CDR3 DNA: TGCGCCAGCAGCCTAGGACAGGGATACAATGAGCAGTTCTTC; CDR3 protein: CASSLGQGYNEQFF
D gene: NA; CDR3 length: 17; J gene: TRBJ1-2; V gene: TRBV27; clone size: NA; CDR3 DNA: TGTGCCAGCAGTTTATCTGGGGCTAGGGGAACTAACTATGGCTACACCTTC; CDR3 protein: CASSLSGARGTNYGYTF
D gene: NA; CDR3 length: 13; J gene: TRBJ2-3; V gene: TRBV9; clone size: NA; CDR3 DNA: TGTGCCAGCAGCGGAAAGGGCGCAGATACGCAGTATTTT; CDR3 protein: CASSGKGADTQYF
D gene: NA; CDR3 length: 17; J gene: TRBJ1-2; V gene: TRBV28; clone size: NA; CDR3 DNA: TGTGCCAGCAGTTTTCTTTTAACCCGCCCCGCAACGGCTGGCTACACCTTC; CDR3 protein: CASSFLLTRPATAGYTF
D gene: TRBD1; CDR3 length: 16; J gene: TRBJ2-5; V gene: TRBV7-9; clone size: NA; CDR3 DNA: TGTGCCAGCAGCTTAGCGAAGGGACAGCAGAAAGAGACCCAGTACTTC; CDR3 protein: CASSLAKGQQKETQYF
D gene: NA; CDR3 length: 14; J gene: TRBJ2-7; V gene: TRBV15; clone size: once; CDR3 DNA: TGTGCCACCAGCAGTTGGGACCGCACCTACGAGCAGTACTTC; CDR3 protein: CATSSWDRTYEQYF
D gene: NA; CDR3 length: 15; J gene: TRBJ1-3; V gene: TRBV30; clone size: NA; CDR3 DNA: TGTGCCTGGAGTAGGGGCATAGGGAGTCTCAACACCATATATTTT; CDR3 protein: CAWSRGIGSLNTIYF
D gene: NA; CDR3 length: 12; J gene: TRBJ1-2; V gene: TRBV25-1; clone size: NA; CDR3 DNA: TGTGCCAGCAGTGTGGGGAACTATGGCTACACCTTC; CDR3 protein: CASSVGNYGYTF
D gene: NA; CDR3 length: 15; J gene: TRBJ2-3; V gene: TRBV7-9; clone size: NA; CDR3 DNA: TGTGCCAGCAGCTTACCAGGGGTCGGCACAGATACGCAGTATTTT; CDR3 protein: CASSLPGVGTDTQYF